What follows are 18 T cell receptor beta chains derived from one specimen sequenced in a study of blood T cell repertoires in COVID-19 (dated by TCRdb to about 2020). The library was obtained by the immunoSEQ multiplex PCR assay. Sourced from immuneACCESS, this table was stored by TCRdb with only in-frame sequences that have V and J called. A share of the clones is absent; for the studies checked, an unresolved V gene accounts for under half, and the remainder has no known explanation. The sample includes 85,000 to 110,000 clones, with approximately 90% observed a single time. The ten largest account for 17% of the sample. Sequenced material: peripheral blood. All receptors derive from an elderly woman in a cohort sampled during active COVID-19.

This rearrangement joins TRBV11-3 to TRBJ1-1; D might be TRBD1 (6 bases). This CDR3 contains 13 residues. Deletions cut 4 bases from V and 8 bases from J, with 14 bases between. The V gene's germline CDR1 is SGHNT and CDR2 YENEEA. The CDR3 here is CASSSDSATEAFF. The CDR3 DNA reads as TGTGCCAGCAGCTCGGACAGCGCGACCGAAGCTTTCTTT.

The chain joins TRBV2 to TRBJ1-5; D gene uncertain. Per the germline V gene, CDR1 is SNHLY and CDR2 is FYNNEI. The CDR3 covers 13 residues. V was pared by 4 bases and J by 5 bases, with 9 bases between. The CDR3 DNA reads TGTGCCAGCAGTGGTTCGGGTTATCAGCCCCAGCATTTT. Translating gives CASSGSGYQPQHF. The entire variable domain, with the rest obtained from reference TRBV2 and TRBJ1-5, is as follows: EPEVTQTPSHQVTQMGQEVILRCVPISNHLYFYWYRQILGQKVEFLVSFYNNEISEKSEIFDDQFSVERPDGSNFTLKIRSTKLEDSAMYFCASSGSGYQPQHFGDGTRLSIL.

The chain uses TRBV3-1 (or the pseudogene TRBV3-2) and TRBJ2-1; 10 nucleotides align to TRBD2. CDR3 length: 16 residues. CDR1 is LGHDT and CDR2 is YNNKEL in the germline V gene (reference sequence). V lost 4 bases, J lost 2 bases, and 5 bases stayed unmatched. The DNA for the CDR3 is TGTGCCAGCAGCCCTCACAGCGGGGGGGCCTACAATGAGCAGTTCTTC. It translates to CASSPHSGGAYNEQFF.

The chain couples TRBV28 to TRBJ2-7; the D gene is possibly TRBD1 (5 bases). The ends were cut back, 4 bases at V and 3 bases at J, with 16 bases in the middle. Germline lookup yields CDR1 MDHEN and CDR2 SYDVKM. The CDR3 has 15 amino acids. The CDR3, as DNA: TGTGCCAGCAGTTCAGACAGACGTTTATTCTACGAGCAGTACTTC. Translating it yields CASSSDRRLFYEQYF.

This clone was seen a handful of times. This chain uses TRBV19 with TRBJ2-3; 9 bases agree with TRBD2. CDR3 length equals 16 residues. Germline V gene lookup returns CDR1 LNHDA and CDR2 SQIVND (reference sequence). V shed 4 bases and J 2 bases; nucleotides not matched to a gene: 7. The CDR3 protein is CASSRQLAGATDTQYF. CDR3 nucleotide sequence: TGTGCCAGTAGTAGGCAACTAGCGGGCGCCACAGATACGCAGTATTTT.

The chain couples TRBV19 to TRBJ1-5; weak D call: TRBD1 (5 bases). V gave up 6 bases and J gave up 2 bases, with 14 bases separating them. Germline CDR1 LNHDA, CDR2 SQIVND (reference sequence). CDR3 size: 15 residues. CDR3: CASRTGTAGNQPQHF. In DNA, the CDR3 is TGTGCCAGTAGGACCGGGACTGCCGGCAATCAGCCCCAGCATTTT. The full variable domain, with the rest looked up from reference TRBV19 and TRBJ1-5, is DGGITQSPKYLFRKEGQNVTLSCEQNLNHDAMYWYRQDPGQGLRLIYYSQIVNDFQKGDIAEGYSVSREKKESFPLTVTSAQKNPTAFYLCASRTGTAGNQPQHFGDGTRLSIL.

CDR3 region: CASRLAGVGYYEQYF. Written as DNA, the CDR3 is TGTGCCAGCAGGTTAGCGGGAGTGGGGTACTACGAGCAGTACTTC. The rearrangement links TRBV6-5 to TRBJ2-7; 9 nucleotides line up with TRBD2. Trimming at V came to 6 bases and at J to 3 bases, leaving 9 bases not matched to a gene. CDR1 is MNHEY and CDR2 is SVGAGI in the germline V gene. This CDR3 is 15 amino acids long.

The chain uses TRBV9 and TRBJ1-3; 7 nucleotides match TRBD1. The germline V gene has CDR1 SGDLS and CDR2 YYNGEE. J lost 7 bases, V lost 0 bases, and 4 bases had no gene match. This CDR3 spans 14 amino acids. CDR3 region: CASSVGQGVNTIYF. CDR3 coding DNA: TGTGCCAGCAGCGTAGGACAGGGAGTCAACACCATATATTTT.

The chain uses TRBV3-1 (or the pseudogene TRBV3-2) and TRBJ1-2, with TRBD1 matching over 8 bases. This CDR3 is built from 15 residues. Germline values: CDR1 LGHDT, CDR2 YNNKEL (reference sequence). V gave up 1 base and J gave up 4 bases; unmatched junction bases: 5. For the CDR3, the DNA is TGTGCCAGCAGCCAAGCACAGGGGGTTATCTATGGCTACACCTTC. Protein sequence: CASSQAQGVIYGYTF.

V and J are TRBV5-1 and TRBJ2-1, with a tentative D call TRBD1 (5 bases). Germline CDR1 SGHRS, CDR2 YFSETQ. The CDR3 contains 16 residues. V was cut by 0 bases and J by 4 bases, with 14 bases left in between. The CDR3 loop is CASSLEGASRYNEQFF. CDR3 DNA sequence: TGCGCCAGCAGCTTGGAAGGGGCGTCGCGGTACAATGAGCAGTTCTTC.

V usage is TRBV5-1 and J usage is TRBJ2-5; D perhaps matches TRBD1 (6 bases). V was shortened by 4 bases and J by 3 bases, with 13 bases between the two germline ends. CDR1 is SGHRS and CDR2 is YFSETQ in the germline V gene. The CDR3 runs to 14 residues. CDR3 sequence reads: CASSPGAQEETQYF. CDR3 in DNA: TGCGCCAGCAGCCCAGGGGCGCAGGAAGAGACCCAGTACTTC.

The rearrangement links TRBV4-1 to TRBJ1-2, with 11 bases matching TRBD1. With V trimmed by 5 bases and J by 7 bases, 6 bases remained unmatched. The CDR3 covers 14 residues. The germline CDR1 and CDR2 sequences are MGHRA and YSYEKL. The CDR3 here is CASSGQDRGPGYTF. CDR3 DNA sequence: TGCGCCAGCAGCGGACAGGACAGGGGGCCTGGCTACACCTTC.

A few counts support this clone. The chain links TRBV6-1 to TRBJ2-2, with a possible D match to TRBD2 (5 bases). V shed 3 bases and J shed 6 bases, with 17 bases lying between them. From germline, CDR1 is MNHNS and CDR2 SASEGT. The CDR3 runs to 16 residues. CDR3 coding DNA: TGTGCCAGCAGTGATGGAGGTCTTGGGAGCCCCGGGGAGCTGTTTTTT. Its protein is CASSDGGLGSPGELFF.

This clone appeared a few times. V usage is TRBV10-3 and J usage is TRBJ1-3; unclear D gene. CDR3 length: 13 residues. With 11 bases removed from V and 0 bases from J, the gap between germline ends came to 11 bases. The germline gives CDR1 ENHRY, CDR2 SYGVKD. The CDR3 DNA follows: TGTGCCGTACAGACGTTCTCTGGAAACACCATATATTTT. This gives the protein CAVQTFSGNTIYF.

The J gene is TRBJ2-5, the V gene TRBV23-1; 9 bases map to TRBD2. TRBV23-1 is an open reading frame whose function is uncertain. V lost 6 bases to trimming and J lost 5 bases; unmatched junction nucleotides: 4. The CDR3 spans 13 residues. The CDR3 reads CASRGTSPETQYF. CDR3 DNA sequence: TGCGCCAGCAGGGGGACTAGCCCTGAGACCCAGTACTTC.

The chain combines TRBV9 with TRBJ2-7; 10 bases map to TRBD2. The V segment lost 2 bases and the J segment 4 bases; nucleotides outside the gene matches: 3. Looked up from germline, CDR1 is SGDLS and CDR2 is YYNGEE. The CDR3 sequence is 14 residues long. In DNA, the CDR3 is TGTGCCAGCAGCGTGGGTAGCGGGGGGTACGAGCAGTACTTC. The encoded protein is CASSVGSGGYEQYF. The full variable domain, completed using reference TRBV9 and TRBJ2-7, is DSGVTQTPKHLITATGQRVTLRCSPRSGDLSVYWYQQSLDQGLQFLIQYYNGEERAKGNILERFSAQQFPDLHSELNLSSLELGDSALYFCASSVGSGGYEQYFGPGTRLTVT.

V is TRBV28 and J is TRBJ1-6; a weak D match, TRBD1 (6 bases). The germline gives CDR1 MDHEN, CDR2 SYDVKM. This CDR3 has 13 amino acids. Trimming left V 10 bases short and J 7 bases short, with 14 bases between. The CDR3 DNA is TGTGCCACTCGGGACACCCTAAATTCACCCCTCCACTTT. Protein product: CATRDTLNSPLHF.

CDR3 protein: CASSPTGGPYNEQFF. CDR3 nucleotides: TGTGCCAGCAGCCCCACAGGGGGCCCCTACAATGAGCAGTTCTTC. V and J are TRBV3-1 (or the pseudogene TRBV3-2) and TRBJ2-1; 9 bases map to TRBD1. Germline V gives CDR1 LGHDT, CDR2 YNNKEL (reference sequence). J gave up 2 bases and V 4 bases, and 3 bases lay outside the gene matches. The CDR3 length is 15 residues.